This T cell receptor beta chain is drawn from a study of blood T cell repertoires in COVID-19. Study-level background: The origin of the acute and convalescent COVID-19 samples was the United States, Italy and Spain. From T cells, B-cell-depleted T cells, or PBMCs came the material, which was cDNA or gDNA.

In the original analysis: By means of reference gene primer amplification, nucleated cell counts were estimated. The repertoire was sequenced with immunoSEQ multiplex PCR; TCRdb's copy has only in-frame clones and lacks some. The V and J calls and clone size are taken from that table; D and trimming were inferred from the DNA. Here the sample spans about 210,000 clones, more than 70% being singletons. This clone was observed a single time. The junction had 5 bases not matched to a gene; V was cut back by 7 bases and J by 9 bases. CDR3 size: 13 residues. Germline CDR1 reads LNHDA; CDR2 reads SQIVND (reference sequence).

The receptor was derived from a middle-aged man with active or convalescent COVID-19. The J gene is TRBJ2-1, the V gene TRBV19, with 11 nucleotides matching TRBD2. The sample was peripheral blood. CDR3 region: CASMGTSGIEQFF. The CDR3 DNA is TGTGCCAGTATGGGGACTAGCGGTATTGAGCAGTTCTTC.